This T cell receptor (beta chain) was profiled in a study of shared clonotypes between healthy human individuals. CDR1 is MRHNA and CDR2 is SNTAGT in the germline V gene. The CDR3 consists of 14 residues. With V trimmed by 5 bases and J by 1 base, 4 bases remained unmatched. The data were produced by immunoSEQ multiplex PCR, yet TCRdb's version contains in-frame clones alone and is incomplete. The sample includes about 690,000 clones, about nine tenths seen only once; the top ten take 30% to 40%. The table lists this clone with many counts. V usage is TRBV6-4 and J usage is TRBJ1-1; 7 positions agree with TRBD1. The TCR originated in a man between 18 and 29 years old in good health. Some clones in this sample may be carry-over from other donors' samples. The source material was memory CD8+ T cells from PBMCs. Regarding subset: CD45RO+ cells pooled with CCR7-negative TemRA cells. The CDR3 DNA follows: TGTGCCAGCAGTCCCGGGACAGAGAACACTGAAGCTTTCTTT. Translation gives CASSPGTENTEAFF.